What follows describes a single T cell receptor beta chain. Use of 60 Vbeta and 13 Jbeta primers characterized the PCR. Method: immunoSEQ multiplex PCR; TCRdb's copy keeps in-frame clones and lacks some. This sample carries some 150,000 clones, 70% to 85% of them seen once, and the ten largest clones take about 2%. This record belongs to a study of cytomegalovirus exposure and HLA in healthy donors. CDR3 length: 14 residues. Trimming left V 5 bases short and J 6 bases short, with 13 bases between. The germline gives CDR1 LNHDA, CDR2 SQIVND (reference sequence). This TCR was recovered from a middle-aged man in good health and CMV-seronegative. Sequenced input: PBMCs. The chain links TRBV19 to TRBJ2-2; D is possibly TRBD2 (7 bases). CDR3: CASSRGGAAGELFF. CDR3 nucleotide sequence: TGTGCCAGTAGTCGAGGGGGGGCCGCCGGGGAGCTGTTTTTT.